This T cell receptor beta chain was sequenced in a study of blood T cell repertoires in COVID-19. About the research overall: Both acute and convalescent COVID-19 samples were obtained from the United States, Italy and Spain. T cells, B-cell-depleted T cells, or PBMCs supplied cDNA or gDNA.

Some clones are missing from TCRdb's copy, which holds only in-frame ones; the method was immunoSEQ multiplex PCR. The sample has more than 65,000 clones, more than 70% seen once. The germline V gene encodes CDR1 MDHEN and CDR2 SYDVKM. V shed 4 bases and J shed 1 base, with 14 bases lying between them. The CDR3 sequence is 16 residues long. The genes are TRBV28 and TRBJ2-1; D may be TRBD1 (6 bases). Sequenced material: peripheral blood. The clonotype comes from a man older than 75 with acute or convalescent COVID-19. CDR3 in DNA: TGTGCCAGCAGTTCCCCCGTAGGGGGTTCCTACAATGAGCAGTTCTTC. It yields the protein CASSSPVGGSYNEQFF. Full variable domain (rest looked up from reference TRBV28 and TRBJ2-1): DVKVTQSSRYLVKRTGEKVFLECVQDMDHENMFWYRQDPGLGLRLIYFSYDVKMKEKGDIPEGYSVSREKKERFSLILESASTNQTSMYLCASSSPVGGSYNEQFFGPGTRLTVL.